This entry lists 10 T cell receptor beta chains sequenced from one sample in a study of blood T cells in healthy people across ages (dated by TCRdb to about 2015). The library was produced with 5' RACE. TCRdb names Illumina HiSeq 2500 as the instrument used. A second about 7 to 12 cycle PCR used a sample-barcoded 5' primer and a J-beta primer mix. TCRdb took the public reads, trimmed them with fastp at Q25, ran MiXCR for clone calling and kept in-frame beta chains. Each entry merges the rows of one CDR3 protein and shows their most common DNA and genes. This sample lists about 1.7 million distinct CDR3 sequences; roughly 27% were detected once. Less than 9.5% of the sample rests with the top ten. Sequencing was performed on blood. The receptors come from a woman aged 25 to 39 in good health.

The table lists this clonotype with many counts. This chain links TRBV24-1 with TRBJ2-1; TRBD2 agrees at 11 bases. Germline CDR1 and CDR2: KGHDR and SFDVKD. V trimming: 4 bases; J trimming: 6 bases; junction bases outside the gene matches: 4. The CDR3 is made up of 15 amino acids. The CDR3 DNA reads as TGTGCCACCAGTGACCCTAGCGGGAGGTCCAATGAGCAGTTCTTC. This encodes CATSDPSGRSNEQFF.

The rearrangement uses TRBV6-6 and TRBJ2-3, with 9 bases identical to TRBD2. Germline trimming cut 8 bases from V and 4 bases from J; bases unmatched to any gene: 10. The CDR3 is 15 amino acids. Germline lookup yields CDR1 MNHNY and CDR2 SVGAGI (reference sequence). CDR3 sequence: CASGRGGGAADTQYF. CDR3 nucleotides: TGTGCCAGCGGAAGGGGCGGGGGGGCCGCAGATACGCAGTATTTT.

The rearrangement links TRBV18 to TRBJ2-2; D may be TRBD1 (6 bases). CDR1 is KGHSH and CDR2 is LQKENI in the germline V gene. The germline V and J ends were trimmed by 5 bases and 0 bases, with 10 bases remaining between them. The CDR3 is 15 residues long. The CDR3 loop is CASSDRLSNTGELFF. CDR3 bases: TGTGCCAGCTCAGACAGGCTATCGAACACCGGGGAGCTGTTTTTT.

This clonotype turned up a few times. V is TRBV6-1 and J is TRBJ1-5; unclear D gene. CDR3 length equals 14 residues. The V and J ends lost 6 bases and 4 bases respectively, with 13 bases between them. Germline values: CDR1 MNHNS, CDR2 SASEGT. Here the CDR3 DNA reads TGTGCCAGCAGGGATCTACGCTCAAATCAGCCCCAGCATTTT. Protein: CASRDLRSNQPQHF.

The sample holds a few counts of this clonotype. The chain is built from TRBV3-1 and TRBJ1-1; TRBD1 matches 9 bases. In germline, CDR1 is LGHDT, CDR2 YNNKEL (reference sequence). Losses at the gene ends were 1 base for V and 8 bases for J; bases not matched to a gene: 2. The CDR3 has 13 amino acids. This CDR3 is CASSQGTGDEAFF. Here the CDR3 DNA reads TGTGCCAGCAGCCAAGGGACAGGGGACGAAGCTTTCTTT.

This clonotype was seen a handful of times. The rearrangement links TRBV15 to TRBJ2-1, with 9 positions matching TRBD2. The germline V gene has CDR1 LNHNV and CDR2 YYDKDF (reference sequence). The V segment lost 1 base and the J segment 5 bases; nucleotides outside the gene matches: 6. There are 16 residues in the CDR3. CDR3 sequence: CATSRVSGRVHNEQFF. The CDR3 bases are TGTGCCACCAGCAGAGTTAGCGGGAGAGTCCACAATGAGCAGTTCTTC.

The rearrangement uses TRBV4-3 and TRBJ2-5; 12 bases match TRBD2. The tail of the sequence fits TRBJ2-7 better, so the J call may be wrong. There are 16 residues in the CDR3. The germline V gene has CDR1 LGHNA and CDR2 YSLEER. CDR3 protein: CASSQDLGLAGGEQYF. CDR3 DNA sequence: TGCGCCAGCAGCCAAGATTTGGGACTAGCGGGCGGCGAGCAGTACTTC.

Comments on this clonotype: A much larger clone sits a single nucleotide away, making a read error possible. The chain joins TRBV6-1 to TRBJ2-6, with D perhaps TRBD2 (6 bases). CDR1 and CDR2 from the germline V gene are MNHNS and SASEGT. Trimming removed 7 bases from V and 4 bases from J, with 14 bases in between. CDR3 size: 15 residues. The CDR3 is CASIDGGRGANVLTF. The CDR3 DNA reads as TGTGCCAGCATCGATGGGGGGAGAGGGGCCAACGTCCTGACTTTC.

Notes on this clonotype: This probably arose from a read error, given a far larger clone one base away. J is TRBJ2-1 and V is TRBV11-2, with D possibly called TRBD1 or TRBD2 (5 bases each). This CDR3 is 11 amino acids long. CDR1 SGHAT and CDR2 FQNNGV come from the germline V gene. Trimming shortened V by 7 bases and J by 9 bases, and 10 bases separated the two germline ends. CDR3 sequence reads: CASNSGGEQFF. CDR3 nucleotide sequence: TGTGCCAGCAACTCTGGGGGTGAGCAGTTCTTC.

The chain has TRBV20-1 and TRBJ2-1; tentative D call: TRBD2 (5 bases). V lost 5 bases, J lost 0 bases, and 17 bases lay in between. Germline V gene lookup returns CDR1 DFQATT and CDR2 SNEGSKA (reference sequence). This CDR3 has 16 amino acids. Written as DNA, the CDR3 is TGCAGTGCTCCCAGGCCGAGGAGGAGCTCCTACAATGAGCAGTTCTTC. Translated: CSAPRPRRSSYNEQFF.